This T cell receptor (beta chain) was documented in a study of T cell responses to AZD1222 COVID-19 vaccine. Broader study findings: With dominance at 160-218 and 743-854, vaccine-associated CD4 TCRs spanned spike. Unmutated regions of variants are reportedly targeted by nearly half of spike-specific TCRs. Females outnumbered males among donors, who were mostly white British; clonal diversity was possibly underestimated. It was only a handful of AZD1222 recipients who were seropositive at baseline.

The CDR3 sequence is 17 residues long. The germline gives CDR1 MNHNS, CDR2 SASEGT. J lost 2 bases, V lost 1 base, and 7 bases had no gene match. Produced via immunoSEQ multiplex PCR; TCRdb's table is partial and in-frame only. The sample consists of some 120,000 clones, 80% to 90% of them appearing once. A note on this clone: What it recognizes is unknown.

The material sequenced was peripheral blood, taken on day 0 of AZD1222 vaccination. V usage is TRBV6-1 and J usage is TRBJ2-2; 7 bases align to TRBD1. The clonotype comes from an adult in good health. CDR3 protein: CASSEVMGTVNTGELFF. DNA for the CDR3: TGTGCCAGCAGTGAAGTTATGGGGACAGTTAACACCGGGGAGCTGTTTTTT.